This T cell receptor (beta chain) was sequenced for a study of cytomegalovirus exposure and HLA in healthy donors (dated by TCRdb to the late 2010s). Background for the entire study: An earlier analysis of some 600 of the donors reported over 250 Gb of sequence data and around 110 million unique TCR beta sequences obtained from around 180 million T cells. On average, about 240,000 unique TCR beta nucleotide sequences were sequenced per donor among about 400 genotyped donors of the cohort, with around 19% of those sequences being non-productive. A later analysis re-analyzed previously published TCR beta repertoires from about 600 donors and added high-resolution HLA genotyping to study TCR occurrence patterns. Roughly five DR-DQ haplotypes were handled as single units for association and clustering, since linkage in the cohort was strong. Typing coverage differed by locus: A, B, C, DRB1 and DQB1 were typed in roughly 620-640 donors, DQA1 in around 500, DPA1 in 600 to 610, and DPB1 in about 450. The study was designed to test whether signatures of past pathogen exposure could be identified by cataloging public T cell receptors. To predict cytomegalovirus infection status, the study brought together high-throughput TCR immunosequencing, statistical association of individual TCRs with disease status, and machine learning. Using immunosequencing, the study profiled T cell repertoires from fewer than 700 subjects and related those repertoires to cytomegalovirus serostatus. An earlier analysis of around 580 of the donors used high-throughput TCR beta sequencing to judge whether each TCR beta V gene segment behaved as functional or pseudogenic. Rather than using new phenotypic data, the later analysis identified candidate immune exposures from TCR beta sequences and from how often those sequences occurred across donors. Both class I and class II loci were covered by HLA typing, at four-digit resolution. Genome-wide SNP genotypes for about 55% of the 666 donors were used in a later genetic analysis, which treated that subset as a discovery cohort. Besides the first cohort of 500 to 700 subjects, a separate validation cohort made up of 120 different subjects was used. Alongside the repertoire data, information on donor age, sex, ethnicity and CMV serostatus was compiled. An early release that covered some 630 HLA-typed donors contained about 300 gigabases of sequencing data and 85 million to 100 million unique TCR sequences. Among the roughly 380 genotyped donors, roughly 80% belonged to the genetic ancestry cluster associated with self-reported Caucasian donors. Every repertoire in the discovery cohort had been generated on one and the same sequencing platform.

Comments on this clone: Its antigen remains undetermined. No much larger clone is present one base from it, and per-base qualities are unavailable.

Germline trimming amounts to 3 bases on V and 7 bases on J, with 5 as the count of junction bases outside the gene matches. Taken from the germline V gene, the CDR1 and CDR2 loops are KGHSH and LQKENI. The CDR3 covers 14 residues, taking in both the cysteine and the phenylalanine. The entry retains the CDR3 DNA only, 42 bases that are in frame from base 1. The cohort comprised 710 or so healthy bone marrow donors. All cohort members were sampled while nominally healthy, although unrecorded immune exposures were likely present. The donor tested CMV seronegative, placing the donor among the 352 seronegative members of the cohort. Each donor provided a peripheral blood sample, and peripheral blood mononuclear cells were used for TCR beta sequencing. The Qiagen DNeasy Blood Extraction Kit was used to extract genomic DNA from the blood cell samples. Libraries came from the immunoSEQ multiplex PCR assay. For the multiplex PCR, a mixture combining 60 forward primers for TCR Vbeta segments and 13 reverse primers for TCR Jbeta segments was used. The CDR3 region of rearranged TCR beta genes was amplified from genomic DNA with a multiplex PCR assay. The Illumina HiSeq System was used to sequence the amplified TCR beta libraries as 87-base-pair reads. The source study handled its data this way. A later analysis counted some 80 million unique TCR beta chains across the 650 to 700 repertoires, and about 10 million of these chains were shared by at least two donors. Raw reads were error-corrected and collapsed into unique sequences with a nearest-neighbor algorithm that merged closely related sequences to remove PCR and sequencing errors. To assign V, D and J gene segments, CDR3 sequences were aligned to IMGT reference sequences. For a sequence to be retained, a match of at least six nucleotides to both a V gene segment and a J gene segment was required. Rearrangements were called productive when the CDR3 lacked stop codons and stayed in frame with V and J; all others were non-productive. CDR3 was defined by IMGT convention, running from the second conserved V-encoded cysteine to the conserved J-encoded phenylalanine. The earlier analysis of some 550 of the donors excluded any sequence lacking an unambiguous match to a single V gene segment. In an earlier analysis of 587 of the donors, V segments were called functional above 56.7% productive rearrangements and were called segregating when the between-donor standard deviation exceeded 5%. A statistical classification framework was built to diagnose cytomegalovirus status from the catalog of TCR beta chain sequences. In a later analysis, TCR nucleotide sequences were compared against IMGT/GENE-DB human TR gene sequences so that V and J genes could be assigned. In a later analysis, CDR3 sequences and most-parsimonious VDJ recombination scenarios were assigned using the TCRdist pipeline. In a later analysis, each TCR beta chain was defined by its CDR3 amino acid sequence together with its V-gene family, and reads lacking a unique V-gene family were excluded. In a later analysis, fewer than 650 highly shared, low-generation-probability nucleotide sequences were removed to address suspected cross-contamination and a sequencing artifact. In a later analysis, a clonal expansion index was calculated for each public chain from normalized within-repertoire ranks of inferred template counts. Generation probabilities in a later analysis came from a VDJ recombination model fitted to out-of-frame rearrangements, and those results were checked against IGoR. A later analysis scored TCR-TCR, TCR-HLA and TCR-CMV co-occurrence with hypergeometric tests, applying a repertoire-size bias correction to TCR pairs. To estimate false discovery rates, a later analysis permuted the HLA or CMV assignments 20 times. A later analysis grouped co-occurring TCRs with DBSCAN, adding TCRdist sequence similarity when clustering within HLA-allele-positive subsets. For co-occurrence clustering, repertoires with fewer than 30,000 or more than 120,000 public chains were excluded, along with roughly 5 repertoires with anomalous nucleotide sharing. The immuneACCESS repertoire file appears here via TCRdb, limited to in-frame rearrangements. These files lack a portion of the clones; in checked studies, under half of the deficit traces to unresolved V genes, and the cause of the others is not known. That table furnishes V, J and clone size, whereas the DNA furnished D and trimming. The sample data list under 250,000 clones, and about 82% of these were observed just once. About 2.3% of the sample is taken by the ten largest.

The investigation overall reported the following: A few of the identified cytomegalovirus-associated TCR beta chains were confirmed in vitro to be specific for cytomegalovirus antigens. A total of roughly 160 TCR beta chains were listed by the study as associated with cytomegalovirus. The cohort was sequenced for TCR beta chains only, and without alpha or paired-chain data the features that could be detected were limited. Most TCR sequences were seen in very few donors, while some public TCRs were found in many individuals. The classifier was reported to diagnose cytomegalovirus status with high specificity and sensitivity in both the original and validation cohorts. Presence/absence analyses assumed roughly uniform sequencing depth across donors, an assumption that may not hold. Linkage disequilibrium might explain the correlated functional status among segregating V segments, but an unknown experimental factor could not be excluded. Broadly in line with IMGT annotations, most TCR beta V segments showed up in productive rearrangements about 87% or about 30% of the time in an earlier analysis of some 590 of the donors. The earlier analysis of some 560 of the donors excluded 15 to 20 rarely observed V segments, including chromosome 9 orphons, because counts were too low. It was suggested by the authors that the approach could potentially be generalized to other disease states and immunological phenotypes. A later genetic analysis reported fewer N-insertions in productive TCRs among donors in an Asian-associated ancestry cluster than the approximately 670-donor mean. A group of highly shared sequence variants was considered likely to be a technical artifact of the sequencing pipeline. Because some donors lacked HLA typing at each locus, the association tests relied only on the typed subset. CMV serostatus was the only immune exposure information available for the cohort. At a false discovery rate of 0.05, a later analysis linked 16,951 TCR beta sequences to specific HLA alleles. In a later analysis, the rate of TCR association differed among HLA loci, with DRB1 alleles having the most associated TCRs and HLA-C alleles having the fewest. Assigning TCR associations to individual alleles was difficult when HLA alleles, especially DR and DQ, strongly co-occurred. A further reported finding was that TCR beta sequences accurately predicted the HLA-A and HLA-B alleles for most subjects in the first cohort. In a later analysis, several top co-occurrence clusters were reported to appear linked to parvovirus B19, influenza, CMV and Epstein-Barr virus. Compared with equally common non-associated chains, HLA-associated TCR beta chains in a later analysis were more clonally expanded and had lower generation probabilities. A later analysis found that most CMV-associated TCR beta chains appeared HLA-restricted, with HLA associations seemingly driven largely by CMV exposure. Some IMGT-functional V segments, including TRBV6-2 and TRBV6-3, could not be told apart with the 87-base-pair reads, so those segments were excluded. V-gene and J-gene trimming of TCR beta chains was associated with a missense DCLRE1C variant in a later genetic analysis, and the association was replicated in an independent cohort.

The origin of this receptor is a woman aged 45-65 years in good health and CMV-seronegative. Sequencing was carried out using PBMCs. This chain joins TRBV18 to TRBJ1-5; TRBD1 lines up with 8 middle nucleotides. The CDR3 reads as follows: CASSPGQGSQPQHF. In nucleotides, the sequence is TGTGCCAGCTCACCCGGACAGGGAAGCCAGCCCCAGCATTTT.